Each of the 9 T cell receptor beta chains below was sequenced from the same sample in a study of Tregs in tolerant kidney transplant recipients. TCRdb's table, derived via immunoSEQ multiplex PCR, lists solely in-frame clones and lacks some. The sample shows about 240,000 clones, 80% to 85% of them seen only once. The source material was CD4+ T cells from blood. The receptors here all came from a human donor in good health.

The chain is built from TRBV7-9 and TRBJ2-4, with 10 nucleotides matching TRBD1. The ends lost 7 bases at V and 1 base at J; junction bases unmatched: 7. In germline, CDR1 is SEHNR, CDR2 FQNEAQ (reference sequence). This CDR3 spans 16 amino acids. The CDR3 DNA follows: TGTGCCAGCACCCCGCCGGGACAGGGGGCCAAAAACATTCAGTACTTC. This sequence encodes CASTPPGQGAKNIQYF.

There are a few counts of this clone. The chain has TRBV5-1 and TRBJ1-1, with a tentative D call TRBD1 (6 bases). V was pared by 1 base and J by 4 bases, with 11 bases between. Germline V gene sequence: CDR1 SGHRS, CDR2 YFSETQ. This CDR3 has 14 residues. The CDR3 nucleotides read TGCGCCAGCAGCTTGTCGGGACATACCACTGAAGCTTTCTTT. This codes for CASSLSGHTTEAFF.

V is TRBV11-2 and J is TRBJ2-5; D is unclear. CDR1 SGHAT and CDR2 FQNNGV come from the germline V gene. The V gene lost 0 bases and the J gene lost 2 bases, with 16 bases spanning the gap. This CDR3 region has 17 residues. CDR3 bases: TGTGCCAGCAGCTTAGATCCAGTATTTAAAATACAAGAGACCCAGTACTTC. Its protein is CASSLDPVFKIQETQYF.

V gene TRBV11-3 combines with J gene TRBJ2-1; D is possibly TRBD1 or TRBD2 (8 bases each). The V end lost 6 bases, the J end lost 6 bases, and 21 bases lay between the germline ends. Germline V gene data show CDR1 as SGHNT and CDR2 as YENEEA. The CDR3 spans 16 residues. The CDR3, as DNA: TGTGCCAGCAGTCGACAGGGGAGCGGGAGCCCCAATGAGCAGTTCTTC. Translated: CASSRQGSGSPNEQFF.

The chain links TRBV10-1 to TRBJ1-3; TRBD1 aligns across 7 bases. The germline V gene encodes CDR1 WNHNN and CDR2 SYGVQD (reference sequence). Trimming cost V 5 bases and J 0 bases; bases outside gene matches: 1. The CDR3 sequence is 14 residues long. The CDR3 protein is CASSSGGSGNTIYF. CDR3 sequence (DNA): TGCGCCAGCAGTTCAGGGGGCTCTGGAAACACCATATATTTT.

The CDR3: CASSLIAGEEETQYF. For the CDR3, the DNA is TGTGCCAGCAGCTTAATAGCGGGAGAGGAAGAGACCCAGTACTTC. This chain connects TRBV7-9 to TRBJ2-5; TRBD2 aligns across 9 bases. V shed 2 bases, J shed 3 bases, and the junction held 4 bases outside the gene matches. Germline V gene lookup returns CDR1 SEHNR and CDR2 FQNEAQ (reference sequence). The CDR3 has 15 amino acids.

This clone has just one count. V and J are TRBV19 and TRBJ2-1; TRBD2 agrees at 10 bases. The V and J ends lost 6 bases and 3 bases, in that order; junction bases with no gene match: 5. CDR3 length: 15 residues. CDR1 is LNHDA, CDR2 SQIVND, per germline (reference sequence). CDR3 amino acids: CASRKTSGNYNEQFF. The CDR3 nucleotides are TGTGCCAGTAGAAAAACTAGCGGGAACTACAATGAGCAGTTCTTC.

V gene TRBV18 combines with J gene TRBJ1-5; perhaps TRBD1 as D (5 bases). From germline, CDR1 is KGHSH and CDR2 LQKENI. V was shortened by 6 bases and J by 5 bases, with 17 bases between the two germline ends. This CDR3 is built from 15 residues. The CDR3 coding sequence is TGTGCCAGCTCTTCCAGGGTAATCATGGATCAGCCCCAGCATTTT. Translated: CASSSRVIMDQPQHF.

This chain links TRBV5-1 with TRBJ1-1; 7 bases map to TRBD1. The CDR3 has 13 amino acids. Germline V gives CDR1 SGHRS, CDR2 YFSETQ. The junction had 8 bases not matched to a gene; V was cut back by 5 bases and J by 7 bases. In DNA form, the CDR3 reads TGCGCCAGCAGTTATGACAGGGATGGTGAAGCTTTCTTT. Protein sequence: CASSYDRDGEAFF. Looking up the rest from reference TRBV5-1 and TRBJ1-1 gives the full variable domain: KAGVTQTPRYLIKTRGQQVTLSCSPISGHRSVSWYQQTPGQGLQFLFEYFSETQRNKGNFPGRFSGRQFSNSRSEMNVSTLELGDSALYLCASSYDRDGEAFFGQGTRLTVV.